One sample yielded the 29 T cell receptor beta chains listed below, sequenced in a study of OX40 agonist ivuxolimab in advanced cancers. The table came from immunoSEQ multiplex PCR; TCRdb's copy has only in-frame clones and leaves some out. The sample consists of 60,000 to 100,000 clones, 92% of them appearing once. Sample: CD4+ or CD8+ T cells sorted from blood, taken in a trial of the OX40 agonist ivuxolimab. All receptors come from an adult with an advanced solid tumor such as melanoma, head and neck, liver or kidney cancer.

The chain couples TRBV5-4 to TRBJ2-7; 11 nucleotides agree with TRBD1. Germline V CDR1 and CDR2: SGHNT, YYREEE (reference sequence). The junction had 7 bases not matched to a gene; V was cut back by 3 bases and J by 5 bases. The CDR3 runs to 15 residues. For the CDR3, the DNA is TGTGCCAGCAGCTCAGCCGGGACAGGGGGGAACGAGCAGTACTTC. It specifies CASSSAGTGGNEQYF.

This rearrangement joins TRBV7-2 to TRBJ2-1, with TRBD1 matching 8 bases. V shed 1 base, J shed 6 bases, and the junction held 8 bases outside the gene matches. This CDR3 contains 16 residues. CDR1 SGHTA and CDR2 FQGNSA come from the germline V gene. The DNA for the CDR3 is TGTGCCAGCAGCTTAGGGGCAGGGGGCATGGGCAATGAGCAGTTCTTC. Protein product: CASSLGAGGMGNEQFF.

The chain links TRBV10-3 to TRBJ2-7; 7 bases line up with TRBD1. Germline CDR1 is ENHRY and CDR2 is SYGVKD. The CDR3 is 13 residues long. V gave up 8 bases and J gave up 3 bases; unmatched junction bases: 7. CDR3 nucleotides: TGTGCCATCGACTCCGGGACAGACTACGAGCAGTACTTC. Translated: CAIDSGTDYEQYF.

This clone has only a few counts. The CDR3 sequence: CASSLTGDNQPQHF. In nucleotides, the CDR3 is TGTGCCAGCAGCCTCACAGGAGATAATCAGCCCCAGCATTTT. J is TRBJ1-5 and V is TRBV4-2; TRBD1 might be the D (5 bases). The CDR3 sequence is 14 residues long. V gave up 4 bases and J gave up 4 bases, with 11 bases separating them. Germline CDR1 LGHNA, CDR2 YNFKEQ.

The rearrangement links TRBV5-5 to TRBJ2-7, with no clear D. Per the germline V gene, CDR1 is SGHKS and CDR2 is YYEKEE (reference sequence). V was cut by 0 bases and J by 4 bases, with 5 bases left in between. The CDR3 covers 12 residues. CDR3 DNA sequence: TGTGCCAGCAGCTTGGTGGGTTACGAGCAGTACTTC. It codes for CASSLVGYEQYF.

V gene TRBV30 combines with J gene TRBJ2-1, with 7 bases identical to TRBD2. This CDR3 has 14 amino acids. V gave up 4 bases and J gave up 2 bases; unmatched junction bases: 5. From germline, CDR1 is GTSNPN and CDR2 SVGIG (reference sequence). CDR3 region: CAWTPGLPYNEQFF. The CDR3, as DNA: TGTGCCTGGACCCCGGGACTACCCTACAATGAGCAGTTCTTC.

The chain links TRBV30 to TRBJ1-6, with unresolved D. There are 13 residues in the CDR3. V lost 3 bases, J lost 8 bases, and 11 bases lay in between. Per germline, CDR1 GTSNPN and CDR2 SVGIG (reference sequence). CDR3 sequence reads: CAWRPIRDSPLHF. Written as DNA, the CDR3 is TGTGCCTGGAGACCAATTAGGGATTCACCCCTCCACTTT.

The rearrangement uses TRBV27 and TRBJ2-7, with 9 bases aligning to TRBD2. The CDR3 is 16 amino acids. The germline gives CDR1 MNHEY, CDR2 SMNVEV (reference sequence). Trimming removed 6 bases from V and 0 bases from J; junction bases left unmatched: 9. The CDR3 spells CASRTPSGKNSYEQYF. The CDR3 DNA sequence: TGTGCCAGCAGAACCCCTAGCGGGAAGAACTCCTACGAGCAGTACTTC.

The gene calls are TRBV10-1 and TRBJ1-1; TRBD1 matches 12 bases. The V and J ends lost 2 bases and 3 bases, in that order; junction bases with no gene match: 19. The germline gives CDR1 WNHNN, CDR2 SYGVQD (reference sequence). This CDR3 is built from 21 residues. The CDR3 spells CASSEKGTGGANGCRDTEAFF. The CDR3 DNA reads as TGCGCCAGCAGTGAGAAGGGGACAGGGGGCGCGAATGGCTGTAGGGACACTGAAGCTTTCTTT.

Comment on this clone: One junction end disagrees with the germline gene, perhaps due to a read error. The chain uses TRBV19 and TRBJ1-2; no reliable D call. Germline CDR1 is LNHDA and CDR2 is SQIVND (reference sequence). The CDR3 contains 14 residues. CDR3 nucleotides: TGTGCCAGTAGTAAGGAGATAGCTAACTATGGCTATACCTTC. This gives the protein CASSKEIANYGYTF.

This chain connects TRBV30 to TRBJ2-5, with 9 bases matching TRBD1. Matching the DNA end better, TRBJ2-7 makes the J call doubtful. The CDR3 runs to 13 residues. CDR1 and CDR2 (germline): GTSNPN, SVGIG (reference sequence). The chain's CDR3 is CASTSDRGYEQYF. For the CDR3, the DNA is TGTGCCTCAACTTCGGACAGGGGCTACGAGCAGTACTTC.

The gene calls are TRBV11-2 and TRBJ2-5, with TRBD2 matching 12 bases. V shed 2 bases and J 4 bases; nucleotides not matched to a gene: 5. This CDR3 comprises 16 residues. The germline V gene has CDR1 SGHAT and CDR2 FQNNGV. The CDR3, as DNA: TGTGCCAGCAGCTTATTGACTAGCGGGAGTGTAGAGACCCAGTACTTC. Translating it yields CASSLLTSGSVETQYF.

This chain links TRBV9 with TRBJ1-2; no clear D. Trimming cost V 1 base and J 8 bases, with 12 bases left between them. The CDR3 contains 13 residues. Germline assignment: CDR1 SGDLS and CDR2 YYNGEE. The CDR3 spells CASSVRGNGGYTF. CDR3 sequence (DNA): TGTGCCAGCAGCGTACGAGGGAATGGCGGCTACACCTTC. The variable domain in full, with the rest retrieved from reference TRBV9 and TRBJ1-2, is DSGVTQTPKHLITATGQRVTLRCSPRSGDLSVYWYQQSLDQGLQFLIQYYNGEERAKGNILERFSAQQFPDLHSELNLSSLELGDSALYFCASSVRGNGGYTFGSGTRLTVV.

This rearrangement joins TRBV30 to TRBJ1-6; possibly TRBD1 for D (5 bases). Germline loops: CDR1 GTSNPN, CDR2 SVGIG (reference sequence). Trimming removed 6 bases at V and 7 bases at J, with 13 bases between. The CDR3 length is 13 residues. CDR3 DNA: TGTGCCTGTCTAAGCCAGGGAAATTCACCCCTCCACTTT. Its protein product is CACLSQGNSPLHF.

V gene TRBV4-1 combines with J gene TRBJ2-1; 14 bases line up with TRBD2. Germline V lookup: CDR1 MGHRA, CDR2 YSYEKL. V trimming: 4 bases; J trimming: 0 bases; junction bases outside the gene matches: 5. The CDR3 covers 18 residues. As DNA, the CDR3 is TGCGCCAGCAGCCGGGGACTAGCGGGAGTCAGCTCCTACAATGAGCAGTTCTTC. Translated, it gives CASSRGLAGVSSYNEQFF.

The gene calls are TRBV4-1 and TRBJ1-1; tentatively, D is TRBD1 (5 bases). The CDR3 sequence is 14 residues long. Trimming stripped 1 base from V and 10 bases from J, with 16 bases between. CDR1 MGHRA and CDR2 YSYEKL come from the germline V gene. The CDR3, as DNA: TGCGCCAGCAGCCAAGTCTCGGGGACCGGTGGAGCTTTCTTT. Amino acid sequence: CASSQVSGTGGAFF.

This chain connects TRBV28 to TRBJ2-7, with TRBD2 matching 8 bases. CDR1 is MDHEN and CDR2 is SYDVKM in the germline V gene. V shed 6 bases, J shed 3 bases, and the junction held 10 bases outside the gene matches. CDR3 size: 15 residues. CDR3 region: CASSVGTGTSYEQYF. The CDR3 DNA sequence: TGTGCCAGCAGCGTTGGGACCGGGACTAGCTACGAGCAGTACTTC.

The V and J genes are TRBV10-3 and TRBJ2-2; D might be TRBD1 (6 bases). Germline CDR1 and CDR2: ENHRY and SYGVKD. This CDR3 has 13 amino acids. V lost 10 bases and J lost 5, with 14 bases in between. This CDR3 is CANSPQGTGELFF. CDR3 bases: TGTGCCAACTCCCCCCAGGGGACCGGGGAGCTGTTTTTT.

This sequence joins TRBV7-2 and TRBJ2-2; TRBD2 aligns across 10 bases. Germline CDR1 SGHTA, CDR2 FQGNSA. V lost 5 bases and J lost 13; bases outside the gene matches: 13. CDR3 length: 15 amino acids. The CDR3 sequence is CASSPSGRAPRGLFF. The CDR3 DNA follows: TGTGCCAGCAGCCCGAGCGGGAGGGCCCCACGGGGGCTGTTTTTT.

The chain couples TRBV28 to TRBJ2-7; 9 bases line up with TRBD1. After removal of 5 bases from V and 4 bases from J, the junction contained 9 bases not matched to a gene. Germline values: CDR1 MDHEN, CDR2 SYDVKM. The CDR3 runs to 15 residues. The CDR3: CASSLGGDRDYEQYF. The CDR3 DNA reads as TGTGCCAGCAGTCTGGGGGGGGACAGGGATTACGAGCAGTACTTC.

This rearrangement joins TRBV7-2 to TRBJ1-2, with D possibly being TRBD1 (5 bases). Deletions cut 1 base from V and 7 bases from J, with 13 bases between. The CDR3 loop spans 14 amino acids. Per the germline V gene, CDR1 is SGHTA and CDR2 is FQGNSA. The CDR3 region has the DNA TGTGCCAGCAGCTTAGAAGGTTTCCAGGGTGGCTACACCTTC. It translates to CASSLEGFQGGYTF.

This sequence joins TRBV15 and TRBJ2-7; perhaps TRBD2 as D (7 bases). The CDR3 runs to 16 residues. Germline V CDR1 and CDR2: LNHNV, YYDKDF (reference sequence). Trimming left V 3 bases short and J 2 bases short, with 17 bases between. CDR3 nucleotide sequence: TGTGCCACCAGCAGGGGTCCACAGGGAGGGGCCTACGAGCAGTACTTC. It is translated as CATSRGPQGGAYEQYF.

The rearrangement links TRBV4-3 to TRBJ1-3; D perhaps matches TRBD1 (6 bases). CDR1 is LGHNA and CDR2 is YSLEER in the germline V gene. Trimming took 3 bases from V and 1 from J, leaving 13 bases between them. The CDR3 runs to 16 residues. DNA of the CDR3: TGCGCCAGCAGCCAGGGGGGACACTTATCTGGAAACACCATATATTTT. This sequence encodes CASSQGGHLSGNTIYF.

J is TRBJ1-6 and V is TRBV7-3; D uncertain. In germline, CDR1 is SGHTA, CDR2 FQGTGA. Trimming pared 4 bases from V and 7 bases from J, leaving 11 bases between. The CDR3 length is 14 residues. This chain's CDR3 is CASSSAGGNSPLHF. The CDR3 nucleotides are TGTGCCAGCAGCTCCGCTGGAGGGAATTCACCCCTCCACTTT.

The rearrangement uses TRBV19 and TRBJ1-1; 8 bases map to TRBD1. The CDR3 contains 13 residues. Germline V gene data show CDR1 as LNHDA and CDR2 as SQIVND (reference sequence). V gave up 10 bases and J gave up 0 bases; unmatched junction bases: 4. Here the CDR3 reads CATRDRMNTEAFF. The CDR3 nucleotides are TGTGCCACCAGGGACAGGATGAACACTGAAGCTTTCTTT.

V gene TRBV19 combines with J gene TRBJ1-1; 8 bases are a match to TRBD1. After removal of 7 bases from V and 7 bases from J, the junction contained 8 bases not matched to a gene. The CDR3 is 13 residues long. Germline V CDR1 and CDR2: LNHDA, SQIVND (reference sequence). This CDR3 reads CASTSTGGREAFF. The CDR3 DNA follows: TGTGCCAGTACCTCAACAGGGGGTCGTGAAGCTTTCTTT. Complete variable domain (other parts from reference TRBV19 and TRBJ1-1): DGGITQSPKYLFRKEGQNVTLSCEQNLNHDAMYWYRQDPGQGLRLIYYSQIVNDFQKGDIAEGYSVSREKKESFPLTVTSAQKNPTAFYLCASTSTGGREAFFGQGTRLTVV.

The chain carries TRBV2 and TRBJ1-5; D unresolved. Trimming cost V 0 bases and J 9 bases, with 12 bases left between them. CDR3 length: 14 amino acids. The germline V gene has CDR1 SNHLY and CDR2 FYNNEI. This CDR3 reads CASSEALLGGPQHF. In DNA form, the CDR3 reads TGTGCCAGCAGTGAAGCGCTTCTGGGAGGGCCCCAGCATTTT.

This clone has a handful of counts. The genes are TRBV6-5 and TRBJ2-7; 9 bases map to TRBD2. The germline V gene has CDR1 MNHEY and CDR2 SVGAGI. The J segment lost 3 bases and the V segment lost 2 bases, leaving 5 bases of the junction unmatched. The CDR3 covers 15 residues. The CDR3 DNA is TGTGCCAGCAGTTACGATCCTAGCGGGGACTACGAGCAGTACTTC. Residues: CASSYDPSGDYEQYF.

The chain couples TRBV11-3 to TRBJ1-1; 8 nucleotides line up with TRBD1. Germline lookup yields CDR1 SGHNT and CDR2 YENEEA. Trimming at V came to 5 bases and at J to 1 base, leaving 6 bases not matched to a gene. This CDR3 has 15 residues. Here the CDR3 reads CASSTRDRQNTEAFF. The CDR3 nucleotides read TGTGCCAGCAGCACCCGGGACAGGCAGAACACTGAAGCTTTCTTT.